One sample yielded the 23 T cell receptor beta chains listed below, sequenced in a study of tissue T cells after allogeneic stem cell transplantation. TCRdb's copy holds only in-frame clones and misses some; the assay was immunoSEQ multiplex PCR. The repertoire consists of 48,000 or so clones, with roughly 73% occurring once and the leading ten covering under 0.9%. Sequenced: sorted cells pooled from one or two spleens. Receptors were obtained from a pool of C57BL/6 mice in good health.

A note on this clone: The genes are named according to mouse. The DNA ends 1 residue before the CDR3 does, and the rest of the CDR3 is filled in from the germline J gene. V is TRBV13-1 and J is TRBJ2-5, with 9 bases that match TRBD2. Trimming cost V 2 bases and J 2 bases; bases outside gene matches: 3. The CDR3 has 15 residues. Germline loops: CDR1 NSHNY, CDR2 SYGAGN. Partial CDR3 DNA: TGTGCCAGCAGTGACCCTGGGGGGGTCCAAGACACCCAGTAC. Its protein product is CASSDPGGVQDTQY. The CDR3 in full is CASSDPGGVQDTQYF.

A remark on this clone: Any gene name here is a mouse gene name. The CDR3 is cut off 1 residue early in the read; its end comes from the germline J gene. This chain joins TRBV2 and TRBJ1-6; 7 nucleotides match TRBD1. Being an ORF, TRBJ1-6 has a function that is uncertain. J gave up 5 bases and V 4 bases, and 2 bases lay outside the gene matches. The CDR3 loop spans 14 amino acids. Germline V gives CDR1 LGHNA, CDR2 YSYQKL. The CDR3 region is CASSRQGDNSPLYF. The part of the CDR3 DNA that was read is TGTGCCAGCAGCCGACAGGGAGATAATTCGCCCCTCTAC.

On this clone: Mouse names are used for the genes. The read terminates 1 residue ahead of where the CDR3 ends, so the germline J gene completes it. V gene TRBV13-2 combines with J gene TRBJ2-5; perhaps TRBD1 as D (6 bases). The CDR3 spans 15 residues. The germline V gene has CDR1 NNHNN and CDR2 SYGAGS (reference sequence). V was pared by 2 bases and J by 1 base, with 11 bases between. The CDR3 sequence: CASGEGTNYQDTQYF. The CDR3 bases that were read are TGTGCCAGCGGTGAAGGGACAAATTACCAAGACACCCAGTAC.

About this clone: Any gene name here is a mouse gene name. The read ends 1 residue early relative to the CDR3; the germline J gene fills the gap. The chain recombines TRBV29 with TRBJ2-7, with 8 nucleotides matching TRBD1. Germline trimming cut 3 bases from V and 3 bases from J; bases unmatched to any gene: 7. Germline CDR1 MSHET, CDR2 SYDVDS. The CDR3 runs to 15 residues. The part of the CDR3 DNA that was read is TGTGCTAGCAGTTTCGCAGGGGGCGGGATCTATGAACAGTAC. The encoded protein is CASSFAGGGIYEQY. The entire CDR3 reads CASSFAGGGIYEQYF.

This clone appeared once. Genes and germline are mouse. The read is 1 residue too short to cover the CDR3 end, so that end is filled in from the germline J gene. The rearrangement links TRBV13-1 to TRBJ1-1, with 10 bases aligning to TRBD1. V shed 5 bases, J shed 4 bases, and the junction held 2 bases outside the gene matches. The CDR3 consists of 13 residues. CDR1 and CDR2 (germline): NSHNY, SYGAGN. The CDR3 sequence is CASRDRGVTEVFF. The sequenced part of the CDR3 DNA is TGTGCCAGCAGGGACAGGGGGGTCACAGAAGTCTTC.

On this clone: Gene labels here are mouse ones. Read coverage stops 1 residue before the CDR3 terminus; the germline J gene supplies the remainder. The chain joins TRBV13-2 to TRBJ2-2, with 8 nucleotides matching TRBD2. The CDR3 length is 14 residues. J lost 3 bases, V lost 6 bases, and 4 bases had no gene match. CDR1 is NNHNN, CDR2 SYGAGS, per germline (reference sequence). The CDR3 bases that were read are TGTGCCAGCGCCCCGACTGGGGACACCGGGCAGCTCTAC. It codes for CASAPTGDTGQLY. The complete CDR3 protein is CASAPTGDTGQLYF.

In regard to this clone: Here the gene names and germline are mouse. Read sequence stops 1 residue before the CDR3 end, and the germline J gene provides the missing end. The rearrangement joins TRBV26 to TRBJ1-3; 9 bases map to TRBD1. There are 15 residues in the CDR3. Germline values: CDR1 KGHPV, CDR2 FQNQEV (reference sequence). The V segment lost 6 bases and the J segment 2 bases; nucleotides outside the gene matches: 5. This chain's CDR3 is CASRTGTGTGNTLYF. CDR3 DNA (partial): TGTGCCAGCAGGACCGGGACAGGGACTGGAAATACGCTCTAT.

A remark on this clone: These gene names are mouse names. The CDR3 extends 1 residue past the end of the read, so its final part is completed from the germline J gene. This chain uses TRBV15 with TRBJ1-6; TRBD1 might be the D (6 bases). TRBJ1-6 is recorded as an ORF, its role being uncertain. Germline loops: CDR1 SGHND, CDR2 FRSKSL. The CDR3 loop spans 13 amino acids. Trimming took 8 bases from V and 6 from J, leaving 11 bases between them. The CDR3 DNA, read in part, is TGTGCCAGCTTCCGGGACATTAATTCGCCCCTCTAC. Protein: CASFRDINSPLY. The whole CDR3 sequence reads CASFRDINSPLYF.

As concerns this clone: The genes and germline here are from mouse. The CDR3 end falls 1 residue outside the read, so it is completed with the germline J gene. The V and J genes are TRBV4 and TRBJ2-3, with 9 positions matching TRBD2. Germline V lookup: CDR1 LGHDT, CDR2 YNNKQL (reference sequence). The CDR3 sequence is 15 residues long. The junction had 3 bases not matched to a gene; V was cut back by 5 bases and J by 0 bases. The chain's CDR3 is CASSTTGGSAETLYF. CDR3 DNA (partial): TGTGCCAGCAGCACCACTGGGGGGAGTGCAGAAACGCTGTAT.

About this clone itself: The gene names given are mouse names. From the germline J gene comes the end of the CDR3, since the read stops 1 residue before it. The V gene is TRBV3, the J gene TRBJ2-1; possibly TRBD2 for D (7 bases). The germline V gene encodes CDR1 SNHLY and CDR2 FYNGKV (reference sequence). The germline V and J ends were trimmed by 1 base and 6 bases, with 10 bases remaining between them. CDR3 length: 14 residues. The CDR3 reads CASSLGGATAEQFF. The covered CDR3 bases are TGTGCCAGCAGCTTAGGGGGGGCGACTGCTGAGCAGTTC.

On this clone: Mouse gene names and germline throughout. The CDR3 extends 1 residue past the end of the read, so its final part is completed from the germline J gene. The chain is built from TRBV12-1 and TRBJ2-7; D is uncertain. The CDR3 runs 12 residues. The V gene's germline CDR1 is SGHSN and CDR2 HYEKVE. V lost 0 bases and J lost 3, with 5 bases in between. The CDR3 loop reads CASSLDFYEQYF. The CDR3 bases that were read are TGTGCCAGCTCTCTCGATTTCTATGAACAGTAC.

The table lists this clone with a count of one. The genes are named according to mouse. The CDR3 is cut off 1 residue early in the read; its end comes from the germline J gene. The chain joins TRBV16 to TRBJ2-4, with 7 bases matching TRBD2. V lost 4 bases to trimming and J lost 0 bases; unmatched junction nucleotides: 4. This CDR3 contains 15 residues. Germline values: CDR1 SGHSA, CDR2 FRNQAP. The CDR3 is CASSSRGGSQNTLYF. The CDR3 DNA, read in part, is TGTGCAAGCAGCTCCCGGGGGGGAAGTCAAAACACCTTGTAC.

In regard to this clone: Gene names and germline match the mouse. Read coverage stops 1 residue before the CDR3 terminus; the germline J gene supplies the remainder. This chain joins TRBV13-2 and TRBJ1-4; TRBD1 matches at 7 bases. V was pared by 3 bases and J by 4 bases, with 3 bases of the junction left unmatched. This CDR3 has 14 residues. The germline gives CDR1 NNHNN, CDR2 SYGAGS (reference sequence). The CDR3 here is CASGARGVNERLFF. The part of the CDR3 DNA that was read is TGTGCCAGCGGTGCCAGGGGGGTCAACGAAAGATTATTT.

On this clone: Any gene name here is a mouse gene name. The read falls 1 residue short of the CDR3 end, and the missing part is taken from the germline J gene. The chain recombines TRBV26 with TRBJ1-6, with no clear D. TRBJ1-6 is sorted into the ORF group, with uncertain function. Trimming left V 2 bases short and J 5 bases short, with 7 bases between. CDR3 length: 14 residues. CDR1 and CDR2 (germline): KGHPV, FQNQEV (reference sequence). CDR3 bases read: TGTGCCAGCAGTCTGCGGCGGAATAATTCGCCCCTCTAC. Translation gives CASSLRRNNSPLY. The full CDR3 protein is CASSLRRNNSPLYF.

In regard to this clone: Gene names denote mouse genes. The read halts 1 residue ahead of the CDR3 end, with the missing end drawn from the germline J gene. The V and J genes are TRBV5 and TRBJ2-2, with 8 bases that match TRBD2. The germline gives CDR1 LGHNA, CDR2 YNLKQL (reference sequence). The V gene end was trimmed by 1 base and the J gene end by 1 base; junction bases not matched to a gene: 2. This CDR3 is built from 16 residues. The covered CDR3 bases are TGTGCCAGCAGCCAAGGGCTGGGGGGAAACACCGGGCAGCTCTAC. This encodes CASSQGLGGNTGQLY. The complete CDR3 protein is CASSQGLGGNTGQLYF.

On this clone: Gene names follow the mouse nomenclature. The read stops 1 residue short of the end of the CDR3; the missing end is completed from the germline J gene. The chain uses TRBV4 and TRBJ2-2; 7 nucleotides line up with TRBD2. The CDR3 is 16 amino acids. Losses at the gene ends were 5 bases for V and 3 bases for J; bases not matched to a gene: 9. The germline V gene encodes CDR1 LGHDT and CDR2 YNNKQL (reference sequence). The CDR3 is CASSARGGYDTGQLYF. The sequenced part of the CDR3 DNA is TGTGCCAGCAGCGCTCGGGGGGGTTACGACACCGGGCAGCTCTAC.

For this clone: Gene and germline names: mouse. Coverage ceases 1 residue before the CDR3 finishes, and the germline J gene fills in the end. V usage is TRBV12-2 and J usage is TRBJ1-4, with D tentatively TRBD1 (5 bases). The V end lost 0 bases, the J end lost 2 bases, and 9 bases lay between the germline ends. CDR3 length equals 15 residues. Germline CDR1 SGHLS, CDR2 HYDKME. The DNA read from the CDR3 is TGTGCCAGCTCTCTCATCGGGACCTCCAACGAAAGATTATTT. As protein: CASSLIGTSNERLF. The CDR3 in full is CASSLIGTSNERLFF.

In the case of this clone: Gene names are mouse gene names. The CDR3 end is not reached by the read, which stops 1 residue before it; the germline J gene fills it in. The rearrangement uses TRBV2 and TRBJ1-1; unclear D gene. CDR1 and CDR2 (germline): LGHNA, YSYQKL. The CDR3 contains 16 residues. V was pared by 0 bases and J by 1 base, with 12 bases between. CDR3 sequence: CASSQDSHTKNTEVFF. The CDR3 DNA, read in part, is TGTGCCAGCAGCCAAGATTCCCATACAAAAAACACAGAAGTCTTC.

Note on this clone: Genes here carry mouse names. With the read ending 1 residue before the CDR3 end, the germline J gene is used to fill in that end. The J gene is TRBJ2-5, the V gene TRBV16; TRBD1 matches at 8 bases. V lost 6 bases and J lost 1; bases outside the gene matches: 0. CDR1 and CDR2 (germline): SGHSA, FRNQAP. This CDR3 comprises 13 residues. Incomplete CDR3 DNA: TGTGCAAGCAGGACAGGGGACCAAGACACCCAGTAC. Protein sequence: CASRTGDQDTQY. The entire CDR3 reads CASRTGDQDTQYF.

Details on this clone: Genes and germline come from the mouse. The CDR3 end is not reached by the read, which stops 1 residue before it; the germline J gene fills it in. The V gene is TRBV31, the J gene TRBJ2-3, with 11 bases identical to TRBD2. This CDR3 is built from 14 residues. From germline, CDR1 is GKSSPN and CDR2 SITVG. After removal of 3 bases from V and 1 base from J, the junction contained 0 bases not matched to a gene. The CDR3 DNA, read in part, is TGTGCCTGGAGGACTGGGGGGGGTGCAGAAACGCTGTAT. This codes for CAWRTGGGAETLY. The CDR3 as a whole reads CAWRTGGGAETLYF.

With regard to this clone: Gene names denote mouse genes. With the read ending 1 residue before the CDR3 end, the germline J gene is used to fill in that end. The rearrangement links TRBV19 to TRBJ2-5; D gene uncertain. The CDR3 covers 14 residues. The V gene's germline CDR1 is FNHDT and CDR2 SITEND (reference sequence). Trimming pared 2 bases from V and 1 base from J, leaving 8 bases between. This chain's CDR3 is CASSIPRDQDTQYF. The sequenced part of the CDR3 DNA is TGTGCCAGCAGTATCCCCAGAGACCAAGACACCCAGTAC.

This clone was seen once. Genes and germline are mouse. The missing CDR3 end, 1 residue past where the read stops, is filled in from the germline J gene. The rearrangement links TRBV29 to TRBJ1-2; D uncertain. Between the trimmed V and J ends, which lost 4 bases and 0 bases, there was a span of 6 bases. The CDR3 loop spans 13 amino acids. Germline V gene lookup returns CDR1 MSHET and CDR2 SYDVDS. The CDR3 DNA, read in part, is TGTGCTAGCAGTTCGCAGGCAAACTCCGACTACACC. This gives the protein CASSSQANSDYT. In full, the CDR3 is CASSSQANSDYTF.

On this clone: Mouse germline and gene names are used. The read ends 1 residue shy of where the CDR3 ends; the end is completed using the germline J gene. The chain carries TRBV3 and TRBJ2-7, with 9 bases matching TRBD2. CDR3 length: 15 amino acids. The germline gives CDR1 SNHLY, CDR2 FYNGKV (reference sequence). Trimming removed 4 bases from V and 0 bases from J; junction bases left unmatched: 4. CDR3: CASSSLGGHSYEQYF. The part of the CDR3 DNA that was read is TGTGCCAGCAGCTCACTGGGGGGCCACTCCTATGAACAGTAC.